Listed below are T cell receptor beta chains from one sample, sequenced in a study of blood T cells in healthy people across ages. TCRdb itself ran the 5' RACE reads through MiXCR, one entry per CDR3 protein. The sample gives about 800,000 distinct CDR3 sequences, 58% of which show up once; 20% to 25% is in the top ten. The sequenced sample was blood. All receptors derive from a man aged 30 to 39 in good health. Each CDR3 is given with its conserved first and last residue. D genes are given only for firm matches. A clone size is listed for some rows: how often the clone was seen (once, few, many), or a class if it is expanded.

CDR3nt: TGTGCCAGCAGCTCGTTATTAAAGGGAGCGCAGTATTTT
CDR3aa: CASSSLLKGAQYF
d_gene: NA
j_gene: TRBJ2-3
abundance: NA
v_gene: TRBV13

CDR3nt: TGCAGTGCTAGAGATCCCCTCGGGGGGAACATTCAGTACTTC
CDR3aa: CSARDPLGGNIQYF
d_gene: TRBD2
j_gene: TRBJ2-4
abundance: few
v_gene: TRBV20-1

CDR3nt: TGCAGTGCCCCGACTAGCGGGAAGTACGAGCAGTACTTC
CDR3aa: CSAPTSGKYEQYF
d_gene: TRBD2
j_gene: TRBJ2-7
abundance: few
v_gene: TRBV20-1

CDR3nt: TGTGCTAGTGGCGTGGGTAAGGGGCCAGAAGATACGCAGTATTTT
CDR3aa: CASGVGKGPEDTQYF
d_gene: NA
j_gene: TRBJ2-3
abundance: few
v_gene: TRBV12-5

CDR3nt: TGCAGTGCTAGAGGAGCGACCTCCTACAATGAGCAGTTCTTC
CDR3aa: CSARGATSYNEQFF
d_gene: NA
j_gene: TRBJ2-1
abundance: NA
v_gene: TRBV20-1

CDR3nt: TGTAGTGCTAGGTCGACAGGGACGAACATGGAGACCCAGTACTTC
CDR3aa: CSARSTGTNMETQYF
d_gene: TRBD1
j_gene: TRBJ2-5
abundance: few
v_gene: TRBV20-1

CDR3nt: TGCAGCGTTGGTTGGGGAAAGGATTCACCCCTCCACTTT
CDR3aa: CSVGWGKDSPLHF
d_gene: NA
j_gene: TRBJ1-6
abundance: few
v_gene: TRBV29-1

CDR3nt: TGTGCCACCAGCAGGACAGGGGGCTCCTACGAGCAGTACTTC
CDR3aa: CATSRTGGSYEQYF
d_gene: TRBD1
j_gene: TRBJ2-7
abundance: NA
v_gene: TRBV24-1

CDR3nt: TGTGCCAGCAGCCCCAGGTCCTTGAGCTCCTACGAGCAGTACTTC
CDR3aa: CASSPRSLSSYEQYF
d_gene: NA
j_gene: TRBJ2-7
abundance: NA
v_gene: TRBV7-8

CDR3nt: TGTGCCAGCAGATCCTCCACCCCTCGGACAGGCAACTACGAGCAGTACTTC
CDR3aa: CASRSSTPRTGNYEQYF
d_gene: TRBD1
j_gene: TRBJ2-7
abundance: NA
v_gene: TRBV6-2/TRBV6-3

CDR3nt: TGCAGTGCTGCCAGAGCTGGGGGCTCCTACGTGCAGTACTTC
CDR3aa: CSAARAGGSYVQYF
d_gene: NA
j_gene: TRBJ2-7
abundance: NA
v_gene: TRBV20-1

CDR3nt: TGTGCCAGCAGTTTACGATCAAAACAGAGGAACTATGGCTACACCTTC
CDR3aa: CASSLRSKQRNYGYTF
d_gene: NA
j_gene: TRBJ1-2
abundance: NA
v_gene: TRBV28

CDR3nt: TGTGCCAGCAGTTTACCGGGAGGCGAGCAGTACTTC
CDR3aa: CASSLPGGEQYF
d_gene: TRBD2
j_gene: TRBJ2-7
abundance: NA
v_gene: TRBV12-3/TRBV12-4

CDR3nt: TGTGCCAGCAGCCGGGACAGGGGGCCTGGGGCCAACGTCCTGACTTTC
CDR3aa: CASSRDRGPGANVLTF
d_gene: TRBD1
j_gene: TRBJ2-6
abundance: NA
v_gene: TRBV7-3

CDR3nt: TGCAGCGGATTAGGGGCTAGGGGAGAGCAGTACTTC
CDR3aa: CSGLGARGEQYF
d_gene: NA
j_gene: TRBJ2-7
abundance: few
v_gene: TRBV29-1

CDR3nt: TGTGCCAGCAGTGTCAGGGGTGAAAAACTGTTTTTT
CDR3aa: CASSVRGEKLFF
d_gene: NA
j_gene: TRBJ1-4
abundance: NA
v_gene: TRBV6-6

CDR3nt: TGTGCCACCAGTGATCCGGGACAGGGTGGCGATGAGCAGTTCTTC
CDR3aa: CATSDPGQGGDEQFF
d_gene: TRBD1
j_gene: TRBJ2-1
abundance: once
v_gene: TRBV24-1

CDR3nt: TGTGCCAGCAGCCAATCCGAAAATCAGCCCCAGCATTTT
CDR3aa: CASSQSENQPQHF
d_gene: NA
j_gene: TRBJ1-5
abundance: NA
v_gene: TRBV3-1

CDR3nt: TGCAGTGCCGTGACTAGCGGGGGCACAGATACGCAGTATTTT
CDR3aa: CSAVTSGGTDTQYF
d_gene: TRBD2
j_gene: TRBJ2-3
abundance: NA
v_gene: TRBV20-1

CDR3nt: TGTGCCAGCAGCCATCCGGGGGCGGCCTATGGCTACACCTTC
CDR3aa: CASSHPGAAYGYTF
d_gene: NA
j_gene: TRBJ1-2
abundance: once
v_gene: TRBV3-1

CDR3nt: TGTGCCACCCAAGCAGGGTTGGGGCGCGAGCAGTTCTTC
CDR3aa: CATQAGLGREQFF
d_gene: NA
j_gene: TRBJ2-1
abundance: few
v_gene: TRBV24-1

CDR3nt: TGTGCCAGCAGTTTATTAGGATTTCAGAGACTAGCGGGAGGCTACGAGCAGTACTTC
CDR3aa: CASSLLGFQRLAGGYEQYF
d_gene: TRBD2
j_gene: TRBJ2-7
abundance: many
v_gene: TRBV28

CDR3nt: TGCAGCGTTTTAGAGGGCTATGGCTACACCTTC
CDR3aa: CSVLEGYGYTF
d_gene: NA
j_gene: TRBJ1-2
abundance: few
v_gene: TRBV29-1

CDR3nt: TGCGCCAGCAGCTGGGGACAGGGAACATACGAGCAGTACTTC
CDR3aa: CASSWGQGTYEQYF
d_gene: TRBD1
j_gene: TRBJ2-7
abundance: once
v_gene: TRBV5-1

CDR3nt: TGTGCCATCAGTGAGTCGACTGGCGTAGGCGAGCAGTTCTTC
CDR3aa: CAISESTGVGEQFF
d_gene: NA
j_gene: TRBJ2-1
abundance: NA
v_gene: TRBV10-3

CDR3nt: TGTGCCAGCAAAGCGACCTACGAGCAGTACTTC
CDR3aa: CASKATYEQYF
d_gene: NA
j_gene: TRBJ2-7
abundance: few
v_gene: TRBV6-2/TRBV6-3

CDR3nt: TGTGCCAGCAGCGTAGGCCCAATAGGTTACAATGAGCAGTTCTTC
CDR3aa: CASSVGPIGYNEQFF
d_gene: NA
j_gene: TRBJ2-1
abundance: once
v_gene: TRBV9

CDR3nt: TGTGCCAGCTCACCACCTAGCCTGAGCTCCTACAATGAGCAGTTCTTC
CDR3aa: CASSPPSLSSYNEQFF
d_gene: NA
j_gene: TRBJ2-1
abundance: once
v_gene: TRBV18

CDR3nt: TGCAGCGTTGAGGAACAAGTGTATGATGGTGAGCAGTTCTTC
CDR3aa: CSVEEQVYDGEQFF
d_gene: NA
j_gene: TRBJ2-1
abundance: NA
v_gene: TRBV29-1

CDR3nt: TGTGCCAGCAGTTACTCTAAGGGGGCTATCTATGGCTACACCTTC
CDR3aa: CASSYSKGAIYGYTF
d_gene: TRBD1
j_gene: TRBJ1-2
abundance: NA
v_gene: TRBV6-5

CDR3nt: TGTGCCAGCAGCCAAGAGGGGGCACGGAGGTATGGCTACACCTTC
CDR3aa: CASSQEGARRYGYTF
d_gene: NA
j_gene: TRBJ1-2
abundance: NA
v_gene: TRBV14

CDR3nt: TGTGCCAGCAGCTTAATGGGAGACGAGCAGTACTTC
CDR3aa: CASSLMGDEQYF
d_gene: NA
j_gene: TRBJ2-7
abundance: few
v_gene: TRBV7-9

CDR3nt: TGTGCCAGCACCCAGCGGGGGGGCTACAATGAGCAGTTCTTC
CDR3aa: CASTQRGGYNEQFF
d_gene: TRBD2
j_gene: TRBJ2-1
abundance: few
v_gene: TRBV13

CDR3nt: TGTGCCAGCAGTGAAGCCTACGAGCAGTACTTC
CDR3aa: CASSEAYEQYF
d_gene: NA
j_gene: TRBJ2-7
abundance: many
v_gene: TRBV5-1

CDR3nt: TGCAGTGCTATAACCTCCGAGACAGGGTTCTACGAGCAGTACTTC
CDR3aa: CSAITSETGFYEQYF
d_gene: TRBD1
j_gene: TRBJ2-7
abundance: NA
v_gene: TRBV20-1

CDR3nt: TGTGCCAGCAGCCCTGGACAGGGTTACACTGAAGCTTTCTTT
CDR3aa: CASSPGQGYTEAFF
d_gene: TRBD1
j_gene: TRBJ1-1
abundance: few
v_gene: TRBV5-1